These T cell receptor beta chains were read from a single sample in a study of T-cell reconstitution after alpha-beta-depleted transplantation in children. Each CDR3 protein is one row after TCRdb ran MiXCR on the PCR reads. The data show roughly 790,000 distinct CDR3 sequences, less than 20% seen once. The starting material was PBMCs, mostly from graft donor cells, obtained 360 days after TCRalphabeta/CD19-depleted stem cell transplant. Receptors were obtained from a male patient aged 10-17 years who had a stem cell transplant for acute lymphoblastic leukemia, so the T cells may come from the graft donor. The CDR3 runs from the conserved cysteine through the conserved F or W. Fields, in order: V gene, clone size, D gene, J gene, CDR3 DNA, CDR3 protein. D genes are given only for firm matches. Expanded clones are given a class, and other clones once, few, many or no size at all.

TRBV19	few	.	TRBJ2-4	TGTGCCAGTAGTATTGACGGGCCCAAAAACATTCAGTACTTC	CASSIDGPKNIQYF
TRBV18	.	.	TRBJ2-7	TGTGCCAGCTCAGAGCTGCCGGGACGACTCTCCTACGAGCAGTACTTC	CASSELPGRLSYEQYF
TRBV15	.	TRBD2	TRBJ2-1	TGTGCCACCAGCAGAGATCAGTGGTATAAACTAGCGGCCAACTACAATGAGCAGTTCTTC	CATSRDQWYKLAANYNEQFF
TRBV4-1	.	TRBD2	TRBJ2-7	TGCGCCAGCAGCCAAGTAATCCTAGCGGATCTACGAGGGCAGTACTTC	CASSQVILADLRGQYF
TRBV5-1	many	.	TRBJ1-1	TGCGCCAGCAGCCCCCGGACCATGAACACTGAAGCTTTCTTT	CASSPRTMNTEAFF
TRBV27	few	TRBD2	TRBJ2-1	TGTGCCAGCAGTTCCCTAGCGGCCTTCAATGAGCAGTTCTTC	CASSSLAAFNEQFF
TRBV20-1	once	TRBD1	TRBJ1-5	TGCAGTGCTAGTCACAGGGGGCAGCCCCAGCGTTTT	CSASHRGQPQRF
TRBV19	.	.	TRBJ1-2	TGTGCCAGTACCCTAGGGGACATCGGAAACTATGGCTACACCTTC	CASTLGDIGNYGYTF
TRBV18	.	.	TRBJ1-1	TGTGCCAGCTCACCCACAGTGGGGGTGAACACTGAAGCTTTCTTT	CASSPTVGVNTEAFF
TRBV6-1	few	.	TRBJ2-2	TGTGCCAGCCGGGGCCCCGGATACAGGGACACCGGGGAGCTGTTTTTT	CASRGPGYRDTGELFF
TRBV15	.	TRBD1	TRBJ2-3	TGTGCCACCAGCAGACCGGGACAGGGCCTCGGCTCAGATACGCAGTATTTT	CATSRPGQGLGSDTQYF
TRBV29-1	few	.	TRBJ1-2	TGCAGCGTTGAAGATTTGCTGGGACGCGATTATGGCTACACCTTC	CSVEDLLGRDYGYTF
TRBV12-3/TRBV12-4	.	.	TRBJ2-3	TGTGCCAGCAGTTTCATGTATCCAATCAGCACAGATACGCAGTATTTT	CASSFMYPISTDTQYF
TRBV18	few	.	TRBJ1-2	TGTGCCAGCTCACCAGCTGCCCTTAACTATGGCTACACCTTC	CASSPAALNYGYTF
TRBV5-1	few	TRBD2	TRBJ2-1	TGCGCCAGCAGCTTGGTGGGGACTAGCGGGAGCTATGAGCAGTTCTTC	CASSLVGTSGSYEQFF
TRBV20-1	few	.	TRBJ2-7	TGCAGTGCTATTCGCGGACTAAACTTCTACGAGCAGTACTTC	CSAIRGLNFYEQYF
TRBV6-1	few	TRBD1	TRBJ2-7	TGTGCCAGCAGTGATCTAGAGGACAGGGTCTACGAGCAGTACTTC	CASSDLEDRVYEQYF
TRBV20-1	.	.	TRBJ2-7	TGCAGTGCTAGAGATCAGGGCGGCCGGCCATCCTACGAGCAGTACTTC	CSARDQGGRPSYEQYF
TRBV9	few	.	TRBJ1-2	TGTGCCAGCGGGGGGAACATCCGGGGCTACACCTTC	CASGGNIRGYTF
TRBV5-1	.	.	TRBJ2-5	TGCGCCAGCAGCTTGGGTCTAGCCACCGCCCCTCGGGAAGAGACCCAGTACTTC	CASSLGLATAPREETQYF
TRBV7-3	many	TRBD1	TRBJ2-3	TGTGCCAGCAGCTTAATGGACAGGGGAGCAGATACGCAGTATTTT	CASSLMDRGADTQYF
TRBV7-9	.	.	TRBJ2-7	TGTGCCAGCAGCTTAGTCCGGGACCCCTTAGGAAAAGCCTACGAGCAGTACTTC	CASSLVRDPLGKAYEQYF
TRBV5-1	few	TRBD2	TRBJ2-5	TGCGCCAGCAGCTCCTACGGACTAGCGGGAGTGTTCCAAGAGACCCAGTACTTC	CASSSYGLAGVFQETQYF
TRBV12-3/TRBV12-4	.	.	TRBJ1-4	TGTGCCAGCAGCGTCTGGTCAGCTCGGAGTGAAAAACTGTTTTTT	CASSVWSARSEKLFF
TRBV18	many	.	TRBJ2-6	TGTGCCAGCTCGACCTCCTCTGGGGCCAACGTCCTGACTTTC	CASSTSSGANVLTF
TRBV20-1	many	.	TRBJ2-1	TGCAGTGCTTTTCGAAGCGGACTACCTTTAAACAATGAGCAGTTCTTC	CSAFRSGLPLNNEQFF
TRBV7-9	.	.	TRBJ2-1	TGTGCCAGCAGCTTTAAGGAAGGGCAGTTCTTC	CASSFKEGQFF
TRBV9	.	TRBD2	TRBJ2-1	TGTGCCAGCAGCGGAGCGGGAGAATCTAGGAATGAGCAGTTCTTC	CASSGAGESRNEQFF
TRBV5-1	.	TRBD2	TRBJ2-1	TGCGCCAGCAGCTCTGGACTAGCGGGAGGAGGAGGGTACAATGAGCAGTTCTTC	CASSSGLAGGGGYNEQFF
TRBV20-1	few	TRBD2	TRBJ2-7	TGCAGTGCTAGAGTGGGCGGGAGGGATTACGAGCAGTACTTC	CSARVGGRDYEQYF
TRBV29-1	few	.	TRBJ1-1	TGCAGCGTTGAAGGGGCAAGGGACGAGGGAGGCAGGAACACTGAAGCTTTCTTT	CSVEGARDEGGRNTEAFF
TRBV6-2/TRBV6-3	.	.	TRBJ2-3	TGTGCCAGCAGCCTCCCAGTGGTTAGCACAGATACGCAGTATTTT	CASSLPVVSTDTQYF
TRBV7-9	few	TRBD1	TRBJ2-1	TGTGCCAGCAGCTCCTCCGGGACAGGGATAGCTGGGGACAATGAGCAGTTCTTC	CASSSSGTGIAGDNEQFF
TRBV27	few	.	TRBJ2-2	TGTGCCAGCAGGCCCGACAGTAACACCGGGGAGCTGTTTTTT	CASRPDSNTGELFF
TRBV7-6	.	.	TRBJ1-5	TGTGCCAGCAGCTTAGCGTCCGGACCCCAGCATTTT	CASSLASGPQHF
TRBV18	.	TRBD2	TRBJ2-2	TGTGCCAGCTCACCGCATGGCCAGGGACTAACGAACACCGGGGAGCTGTTTTTT	CASSPHGQGLTNTGELFF
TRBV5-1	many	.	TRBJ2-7	TGCGCCAGCAGCTTGGGAACTCTCGGGTACGAGCAGTACTTC	CASSLGTLGYEQYF
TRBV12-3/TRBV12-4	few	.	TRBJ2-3	TGTGCCAGCAGTCTTCGAGGGATCTCAGATACGCAGTATTTT	CASSLRGISDTQYF
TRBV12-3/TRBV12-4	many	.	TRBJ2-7	TGTGCCAGCAGTTTGAGGGTGGCCTACGAGCAGTACTTC	CASSLRVAYEQYF
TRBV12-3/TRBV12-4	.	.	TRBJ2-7	TGTGCCAGCAGCTCTACCCTGACGGGACGGCGCGAGCAGTACTTC	CASSSTLTGRREQYF
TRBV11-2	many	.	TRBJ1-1	TGTGCCAGCAGCTTAGTATTTTTTGGGACTGAAGCTTTCTTT	CASSLVFFGTEAFF
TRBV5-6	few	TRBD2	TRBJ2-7	TGTGCCAGCAGCTCAGCGTTTAGCGGGAGACCGGGCGAGCAGTACTTC	CASSSAFSGRPGEQYF
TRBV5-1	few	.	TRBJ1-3	TGCGCCAGCAGCTTGGCCTCGGCGGGGATCTCTGGAAACACCATATATTTT	CASSLASAGISGNTIYF
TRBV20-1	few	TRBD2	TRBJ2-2	TGCAGTGCTAGTATTGGGGGAGGGCTTGAGCCGAACACCGGGGAGCTGTTTTTT	CSASIGGGLEPNTGELFF
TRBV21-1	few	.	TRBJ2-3	TGTGCCAGCAGCAAAGTCTCAACTTATCCCACAGATACGCAGTATTTT	CASSKVSTYPTDTQYF